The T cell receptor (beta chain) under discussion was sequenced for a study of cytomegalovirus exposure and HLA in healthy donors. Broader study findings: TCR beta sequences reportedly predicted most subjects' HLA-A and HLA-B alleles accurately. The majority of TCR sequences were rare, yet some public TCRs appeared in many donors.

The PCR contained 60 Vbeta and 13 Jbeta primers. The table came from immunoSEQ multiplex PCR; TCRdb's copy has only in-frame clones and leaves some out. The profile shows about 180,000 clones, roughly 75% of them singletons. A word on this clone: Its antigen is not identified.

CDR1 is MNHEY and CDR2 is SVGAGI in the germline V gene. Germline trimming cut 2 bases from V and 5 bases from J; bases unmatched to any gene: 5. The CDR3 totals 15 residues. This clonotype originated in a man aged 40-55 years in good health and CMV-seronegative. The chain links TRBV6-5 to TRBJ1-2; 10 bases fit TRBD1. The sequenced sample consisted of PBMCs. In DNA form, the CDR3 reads TGTGCCAGCAGTTACAGGGGACAGGGGAGGTATGGCTACACCTTC. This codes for CASSYRGQGRYGYTF.